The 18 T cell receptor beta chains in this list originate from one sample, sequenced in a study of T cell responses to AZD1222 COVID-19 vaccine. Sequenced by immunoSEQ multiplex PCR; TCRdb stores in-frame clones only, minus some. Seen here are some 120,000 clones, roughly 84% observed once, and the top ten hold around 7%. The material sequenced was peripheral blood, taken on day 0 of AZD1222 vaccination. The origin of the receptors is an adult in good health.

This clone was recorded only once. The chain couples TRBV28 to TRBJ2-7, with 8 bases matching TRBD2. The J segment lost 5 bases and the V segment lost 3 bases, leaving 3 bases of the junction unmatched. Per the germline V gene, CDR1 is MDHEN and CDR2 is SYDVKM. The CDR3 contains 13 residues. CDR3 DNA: TGTGCCAGCAGTTTTAGCGGGACTAACGAGCAGTACTTC. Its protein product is CASSFSGTNEQYF.

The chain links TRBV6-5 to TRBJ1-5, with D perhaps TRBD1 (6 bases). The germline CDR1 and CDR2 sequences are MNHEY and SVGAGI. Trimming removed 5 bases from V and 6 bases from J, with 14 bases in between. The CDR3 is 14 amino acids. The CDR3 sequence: CASSRYDRTQPQHF. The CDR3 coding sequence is TGTGCCAGCAGTCGTTACGACAGGACTCAGCCCCAGCATTTT.

The CDR3 nucleotides are TGTGCCAGTAGTATACTCCCCGTAGCCAAAAACATTCAGTACTTC. The encoded protein is CASSILPVAKNIQYF. This rearrangement joins TRBV19 to TRBJ2-4; no reliable D call. The germline V gene encodes CDR1 LNHDA and CDR2 SQIVND (reference sequence). The CDR3 covers 15 residues. The V end lost 2 bases, the J end lost 0 bases, and 8 bases lay between the germline ends.

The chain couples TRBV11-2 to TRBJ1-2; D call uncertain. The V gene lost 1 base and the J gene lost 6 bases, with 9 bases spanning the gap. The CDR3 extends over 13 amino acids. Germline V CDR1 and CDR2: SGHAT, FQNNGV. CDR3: CASSLGRFDGYTF. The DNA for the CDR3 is TGTGCCAGCAGCTTAGGACGGTTCGATGGCTACACCTTC.

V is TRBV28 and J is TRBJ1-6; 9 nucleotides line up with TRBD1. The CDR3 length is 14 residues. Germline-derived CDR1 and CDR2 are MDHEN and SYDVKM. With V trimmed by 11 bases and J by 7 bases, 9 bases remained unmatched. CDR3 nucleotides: TGTGCCTGCATACGACAGGGGGGAAATTCACCCCTCCACTTT. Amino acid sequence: CACIRQGGNSPLHF. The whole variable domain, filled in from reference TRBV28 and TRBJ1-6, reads DVKVTQSSRYLVKRTGEKVFLECVQDMDHENMFWYRQDPGLGLRLIYFSYDVKMKEKGDIPEGYSVSREKKERFSLILESASTNQTSMYLCACIRQGGNSPLHFGNGTRLTVT.

In DNA, the CDR3 is TGTGCCAGCAAAGCGGCTGGCAGGTATGGCTACACCTTC. Its translation: CASKAAGRYGYTF. The chain couples TRBV27 to TRBJ1-2; D call uncertain. Germline loops: CDR1 MNHEY, CDR2 SMNVEV (reference sequence). V was clipped by 7 bases and J by 5 bases, with 14 bases between them. The CDR3 loop spans 13 amino acids.

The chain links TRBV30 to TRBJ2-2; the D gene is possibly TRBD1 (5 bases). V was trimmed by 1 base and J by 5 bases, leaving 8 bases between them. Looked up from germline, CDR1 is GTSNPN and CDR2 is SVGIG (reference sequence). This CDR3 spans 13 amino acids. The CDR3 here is CAWSATETGELFF. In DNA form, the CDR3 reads TGTGCCTGGAGTGCGACAGAGACCGGGGAGCTGTTTTTT.

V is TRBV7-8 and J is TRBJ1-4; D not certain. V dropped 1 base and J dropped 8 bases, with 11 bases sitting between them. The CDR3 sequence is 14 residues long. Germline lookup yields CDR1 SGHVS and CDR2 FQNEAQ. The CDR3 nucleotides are TGTGCCAGCAGCTTAGGAACGGCGAAAGAAAAACTGTTTTTT. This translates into CASSLGTAKEKLFF.

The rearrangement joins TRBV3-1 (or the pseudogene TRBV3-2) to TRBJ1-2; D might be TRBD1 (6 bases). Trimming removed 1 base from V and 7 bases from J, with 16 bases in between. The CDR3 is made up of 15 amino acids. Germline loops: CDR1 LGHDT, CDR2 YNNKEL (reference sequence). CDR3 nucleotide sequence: TGTGCCAGCAGCCAAGGGCAGGGGACCCGTCGTGGCTACACCTTC. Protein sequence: CASSQGQGTRRGYTF.

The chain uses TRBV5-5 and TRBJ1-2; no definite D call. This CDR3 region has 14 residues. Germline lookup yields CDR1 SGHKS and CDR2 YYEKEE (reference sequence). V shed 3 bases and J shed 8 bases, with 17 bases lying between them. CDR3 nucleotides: TGTGCCAGCAGCTATGGTGACGGGATTGAGGGCTACACCTTC. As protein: CASSYGDGIEGYTF.

The CDR3 sequence is CASSVVPRGDPTEAFF. CDR3 DNA: TGTGCCAGCAGCGTAGTACCCCGGGGGGATCCCACTGAAGCTTTCTTT. The chain uses TRBV9 and TRBJ1-1, with D perhaps matching TRBD1 (5 bases). The CDR3 is 16 residues long. V dropped 0 bases and J dropped 4 bases, with 16 bases sitting between them. Germline CDR1 and CDR2: SGDLS and YYNGEE.

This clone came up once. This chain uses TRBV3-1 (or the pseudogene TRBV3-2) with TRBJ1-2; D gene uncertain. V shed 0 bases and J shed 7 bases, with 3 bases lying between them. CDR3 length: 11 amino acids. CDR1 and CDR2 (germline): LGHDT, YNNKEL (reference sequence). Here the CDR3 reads CASSQEGGYTF. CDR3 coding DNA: TGTGCCAGCAGCCAAGAAGGTGGCTACACCTTC.

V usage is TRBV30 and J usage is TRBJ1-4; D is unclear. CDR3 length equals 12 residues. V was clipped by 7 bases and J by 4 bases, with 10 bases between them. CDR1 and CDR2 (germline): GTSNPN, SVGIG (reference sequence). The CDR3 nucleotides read TGTGCCTTCTCCCCCATTAATGAAAAACTGTTTTTT. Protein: CAFSPINEKLFF.

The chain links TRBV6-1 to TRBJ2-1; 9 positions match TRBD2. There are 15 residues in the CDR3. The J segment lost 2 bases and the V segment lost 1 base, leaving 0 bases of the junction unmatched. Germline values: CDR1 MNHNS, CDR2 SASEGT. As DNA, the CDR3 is TGTGCCAGCAGTGAAGGACTAGCGGCCTACAATGAGCAGTTCTTC. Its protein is CASSEGLAAYNEQFF.

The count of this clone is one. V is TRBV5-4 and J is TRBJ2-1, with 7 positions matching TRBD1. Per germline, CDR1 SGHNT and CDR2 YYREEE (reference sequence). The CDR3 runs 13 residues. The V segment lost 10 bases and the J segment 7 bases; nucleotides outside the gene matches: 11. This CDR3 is CAGQGVGKNEQFF. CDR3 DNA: TGTGCCGGTCAGGGGGTGGGGAAAAATGAGCAGTTCTTC.

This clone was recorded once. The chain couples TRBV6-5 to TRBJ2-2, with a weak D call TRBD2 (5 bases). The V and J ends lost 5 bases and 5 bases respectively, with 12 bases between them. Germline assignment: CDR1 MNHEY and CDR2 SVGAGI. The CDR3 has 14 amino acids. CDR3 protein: CASSRLRETGELFF. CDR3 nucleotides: TGTGCCAGCAGTCGGCTCCGGGAAACCGGGGAGCTGTTTTTT.

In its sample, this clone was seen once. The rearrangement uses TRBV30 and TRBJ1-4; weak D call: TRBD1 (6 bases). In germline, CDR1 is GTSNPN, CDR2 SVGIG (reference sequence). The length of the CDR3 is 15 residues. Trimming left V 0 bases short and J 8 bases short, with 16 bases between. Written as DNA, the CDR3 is TGTGCCTGGAGTGTACTGAGGGGGGCTGGGGAAAAACTGTTTTTT. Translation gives CAWSVLRGAGEKLFF.

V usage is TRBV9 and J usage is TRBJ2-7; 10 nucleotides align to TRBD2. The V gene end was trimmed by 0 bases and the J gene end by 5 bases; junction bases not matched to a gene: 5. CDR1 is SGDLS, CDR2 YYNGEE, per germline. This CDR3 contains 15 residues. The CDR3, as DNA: TGTGCCAGCAGCGTAGCGGCTAGCGGGAGTAACGAGCAGTACTTC. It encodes CASSVAASGSNEQYF.